These 2 T cell receptor beta chains were sequenced from one sample in a study of shared clonotypes between healthy human individuals. Some clones are missing from TCRdb's copy, which holds only in-frame ones; the method was immunoSEQ multiplex PCR. The sample lists roughly 2.2 million clones; roughly 92% were seen once. Source material: naive CD4+ T cells from PBMCs. Subset meaning: CD45RA+ positively selected. These receptors all come from a man between 18 and 29 years old in good health. Some clones in this sample may be carry-over from other donors' samples.

This clone was found once. Other DNA sequences of this sample code for an identical CDR3. This chain connects TRBV30 to TRBJ1-1; unclear D gene. The CDR3 contains 12 residues. V shed 2 bases and J shed 2 bases, with 6 bases lying between them. Germline CDR1 GTSNPN, CDR2 SVGIG (reference sequence). The CDR3 loop is CAWSPRNTEAFF. DNA of the CDR3: TGTGCCTGGAGTCCCCGAAACACTGAAGCTTTCTTT.

The gene calls are TRBV11-3 and TRBJ2-2; 13 positions match TRBD2. The V and J ends lost 5 bases and 8 bases, in that order; junction bases with no gene match: 14. Germline V gene data show CDR1 as SGHNT and CDR2 as YENEEA. The CDR3 length is 18 residues. Here the CDR3 reads CASSQGGLAGAAQGELFF. CDR3 nucleotide sequence: TGTGCCAGCAGCCAGGGAGGACTAGCGGGAGCCGCGCAAGGGGAGCTGTTTTTT.